The sequence of this TCR beta chain was determined in a study of shared clonotypes between healthy human individuals. The study's findings and limits: Though the depth was large, rarefaction showed that sorted-subset sequencing was incomplete. In a handful of donors, around 5% of naive CD4 clonotypes appeared in common.

Details on this clone: The antigen remains undetermined.

The CDR3 totals 15 residues. Trimming at V came to 1 base and at J to 7 bases, leaving 7 bases not matched to a gene. Germline V gives CDR1 SGHKS, CDR2 YYEKEE (reference sequence). Sequencing was performed with immunoSEQ multiplex PCR; in TCRdb, only in-frame clones are kept and a portion is missing. The sample contains 1.4 million or so clones, roughly 98.5% of which appear only once. The sample consisted of naive CD4+ T cells sorted from blood. Subset in this sample: CD45RA+ positively selected. The chain couples TRBV5-5 to TRBJ1-5; 8 bases line up with TRBD1. The TCR sequence derives from a young man in good health. For the CDR3, the DNA is TGTGCCAGCAGCTTGCGTTTACAGGGGGGACAGCCCCAGCATTTT. Translation: CASSLRLQGGQPQHF.